Reported below is one T cell receptor (beta chain). The data were obtained in a study of blood T cell repertoires in COVID-19. At the level of the study: Acute and convalescent COVID-19 samples came from the United States, Italy and Spain. T cells, B-cell-depleted T cells, or PBMCs provided the cDNA or gDNA that served as material.

As processed by the authors: Amplified reference gene primers provided the basis for estimating nucleated cell counts. Sequencing used immunoSEQ multiplex PCR; TCRdb keeps in-frame clones, though not all of them. V and J calls and clone size are those listed in that table; D and trimming were worked out from the DNA. In the table there are about 40,000 clones, approximately 81% of which are singletons. Unmatched junction bases numbered 3, after V lost 6 bases and J lost 1 base. The CDR3 extends over 13 amino acids. The germline V gene has CDR1 SGHNT and CDR2 YYREEE (reference sequence). The clonotype originates from a human donor in a cohort sampled during active COVID-19. The gene calls are TRBV5-4 and TRBJ2-7; TRBD1 matches 8 bases. Sequenced: peripheral blood. The CDR3 nucleotides are TGTGCCAGCACCACAGGGGGGTCCTACGAGCAGTACTTC. It yields the protein CASTTGGSYEQYF. Based on the CDR3 plus reference TRBV5-4 and TRBJ2-7, the full variable domain is ETGVTQSPTHLIKTRGQQVTLRCSSQSGHNTVSWYQQALGQGPQFIFQYYREEENGRGNFPPRFSGLQFPNYSSELNVNALELDDSALYLCASTTGGSYEQYFGPGTRLTVT.